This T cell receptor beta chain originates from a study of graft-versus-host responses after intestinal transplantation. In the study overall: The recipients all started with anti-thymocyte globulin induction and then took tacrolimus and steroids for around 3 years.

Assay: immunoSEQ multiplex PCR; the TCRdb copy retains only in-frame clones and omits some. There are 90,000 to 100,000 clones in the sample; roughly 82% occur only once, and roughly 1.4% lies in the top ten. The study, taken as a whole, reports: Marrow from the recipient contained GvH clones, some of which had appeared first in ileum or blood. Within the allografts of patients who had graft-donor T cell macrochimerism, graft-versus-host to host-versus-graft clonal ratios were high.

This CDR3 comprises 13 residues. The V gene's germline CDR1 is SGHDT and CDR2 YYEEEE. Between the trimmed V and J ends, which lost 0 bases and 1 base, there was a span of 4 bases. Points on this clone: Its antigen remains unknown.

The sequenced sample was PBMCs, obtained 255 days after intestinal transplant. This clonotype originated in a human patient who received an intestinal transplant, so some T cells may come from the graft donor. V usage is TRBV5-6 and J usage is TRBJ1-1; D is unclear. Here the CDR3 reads CASSLGRNTEAFF. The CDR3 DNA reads TGTGCCAGCAGCTTGGGTAGGAACACTGAAGCTTTCTTT.